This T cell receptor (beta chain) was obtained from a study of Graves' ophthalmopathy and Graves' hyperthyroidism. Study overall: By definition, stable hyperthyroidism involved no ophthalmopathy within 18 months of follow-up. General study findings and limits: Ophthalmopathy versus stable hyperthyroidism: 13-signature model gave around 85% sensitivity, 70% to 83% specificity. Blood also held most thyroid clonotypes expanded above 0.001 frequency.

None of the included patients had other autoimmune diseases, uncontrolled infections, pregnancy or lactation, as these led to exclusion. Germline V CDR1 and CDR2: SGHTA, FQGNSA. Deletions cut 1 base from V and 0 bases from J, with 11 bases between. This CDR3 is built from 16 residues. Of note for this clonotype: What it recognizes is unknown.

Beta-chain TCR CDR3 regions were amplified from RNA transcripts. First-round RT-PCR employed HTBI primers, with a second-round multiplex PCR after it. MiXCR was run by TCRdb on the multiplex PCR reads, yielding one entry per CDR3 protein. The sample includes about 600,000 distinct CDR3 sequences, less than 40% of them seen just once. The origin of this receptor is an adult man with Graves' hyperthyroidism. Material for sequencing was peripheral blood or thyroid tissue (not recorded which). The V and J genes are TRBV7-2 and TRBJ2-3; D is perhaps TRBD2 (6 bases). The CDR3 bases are TGTGCCAGCAGCTTAGTACGGCGGGGTAGCACAGATACGCAGTATTTT. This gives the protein CASSLVRRGSTDTQYF.